A single sample gave rise to the 25 T cell receptor beta chains below, sequenced in a study of shared clonotypes between healthy human individuals. Repertoires were generated with immunoSEQ multiplex PCR, while TCRdb's copy carries only in-frame clones and drops some. The top ten clones hold 0.37% of a sample with over 2 million clones, about 90% of them seen once. Sequenced: naive CD4+ T cells from PBMCs. Specified subset: CD45RA+ positively selected. The receptors come from a man aged 18 to 29 in good health. Some clones in this sample may be carry-over from other donors' samples.

The chain carries TRBV2 and TRBJ2-1, with D perhaps being TRBD1 or TRBD2 (5 bases each). V was cut by 11 bases and J by 2 bases, with 16 bases left in between. Germline V gene lookup returns CDR1 SNHLY and CDR2 FYNNEI. The CDR3 sequence is 14 residues long. CDR3 loop: CAGHGTPAYNEQFF. Written as DNA, the CDR3 is TGTGCCGGGCATGGGACGCCCGCCTACAATGAGCAGTTCTTC.

About this clone: At one of its ends the junction is not consistent with the germline gene, which may arise from a read error. This rearrangement joins TRBV6-1 to TRBJ2-7; 10 bases fit TRBD2. CDR3 length: 12 amino acids. Germline CDR1 MNHNS, CDR2 SASEGT. The CDR3 protein is CASSAGLARTDF. The CDR3 region has the DNA TGTGCCAGCAGTGCGGGACTAGCGAGAACTGACTTC.

The chain has TRBV7-6 and TRBJ2-5; maybe TRBD2 (5 bases). Germline CDR1 is SGHVS and CDR2 is FNYEAQ. The V gene lost 8 bases and the J gene lost 3 bases, with 7 bases spanning the gap. The CDR3 spans 11 residues. This chain's CDR3 is CASQREETQYF. CDR3 DNA sequence: TGTGCCAGCCAGAGGGAAGAGACCCAGTACTTC.

The chain recombines TRBV6-6 with TRBJ2-5; 7 positions match TRBD1. V trimming: 5 bases; J trimming: 7 bases; junction bases outside the gene matches: 16. CDR3 size: 16 residues. In germline, CDR1 is MNHNY, CDR2 SVGAGI (reference sequence). CDR3 sequence reads: CASSPRDRSFEWTQYF. Here the CDR3 DNA reads TGTGCCAGCAGTCCCCGGGACAGATCTTTTGAATGGACCCAGTACTTC.

In its sample, this clone was seen once. This chain links TRBV29-1 with TRBJ2-2; D is unresolved. Trimming left V 5 bases short and J 1 base short, with 5 bases between. CDR3 length: 12 residues. Germline assignment: CDR1 SQVTM and CDR2 ANQGSEA. The CDR3 coding sequence is TGCAGCGTTAAGGTGAACACCGGGGAGCTGTTTTTT. As protein: CSVKVNTGELFF.

V usage is TRBV4-1 and J usage is TRBJ2-1; D unresolved. The germline gives CDR1 MGHRA, CDR2 YSYEKL. The CDR3 runs 16 residues. Between the trimmed V and J ends, which lost 1 base and 6 bases, there was a span of 16 bases. The CDR3 reads CASSQGRASRINEQFF. The DNA for the CDR3 is TGCGCCAGCAGCCAAGGACGGGCCTCCAGGATCAATGAGCAGTTCTTC.

The chain is built from TRBV14 and TRBJ1-3; D remains ambiguous. This CDR3 region has 15 residues. Trimming cost V 4 bases and J 0 bases, with 10 bases left between them. Germline V gives CDR1 SGHDN, CDR2 FVKESK. The CDR3 spells CASSPTGGSGNTIYF. The CDR3 region has the DNA TGTGCCAGCAGCCCAACCGGCGGCTCTGGAAACACCATATATTTT.

This chain joins TRBV30 and TRBJ1-1, with D uncertain. This CDR3 is built from 11 residues. The germline gives CDR1 GTSNPN, CDR2 SVGIG (reference sequence). Trimming removed 0 bases from V and 9 bases from J, with 8 bases in between. CDR3 residues: CAWSVSWQAFF. For the CDR3, the DNA is TGTGCCTGGAGTGTCTCATGGCAAGCTTTCTTT.

This clone was seen only a few times. The genes are TRBV2 and TRBJ1-1; no firm D call. The CDR3 totals 12 residues. Germline CDR1 and CDR2: SNHLY and FYNNEI. CDR3 nucleotides: TGTAACGATGGACCGAAAGGCACTGAAGCTTTCTTT. Translation gives CNDGPKGTEAFF.

This chain links TRBV11-3 with TRBJ2-7, with D possibly being TRBD1 (7 bases). The V gene's germline CDR1 is SGHNT and CDR2 YENEEA. Trimming shortened V by 11 bases and J by 7 bases, and 21 bases separated the two germline ends. This CDR3 spans 13 amino acids. CDR3 in amino acids: CAHQGGCLDEQYF. In nucleotides, the CDR3 is TGTGCCCACCAGGGGGGCTGCTTGGATGAGCAGTACTTC.

J is TRBJ2-2 and V is TRBV21-1; the table's D call TRBD1 went unverified against the DNA. TRBV21-1 has pseudogene status. The CDR3 consists of 15 residues. CDR3 sequence reads: CASSKSGQGTGELFF. Written as DNA, the CDR3 is TGTGCCAGCAGCAAATCGGGACAGGGGACCGGGGAGCTGTTTTTT.

This chain uses TRBV29-1 with TRBJ1-5; TRBD1 agrees at 9 bases. The germline V gene has CDR1 SQVTM and CDR2 ANQGSEA. V trimming: 5 bases; J trimming: 7 bases; junction bases outside the gene matches: 12. This CDR3 is 15 amino acids long. This chain's CDR3 is CSVRETGGWGQPQHF. As DNA, the CDR3 is TGCAGCGTTAGAGAGACAGGGGGATGGGGACAGCCCCAGCATTTT.

This chain connects TRBV19 to TRBJ2-7; 9 nucleotides agree with TRBD1. The CDR3 is 15 residues long. V was pared by 3 bases and J by 6 bases, with 9 bases of the junction left unmatched. Germline-derived CDR1 and CDR2 are LNHDA and SQIVND (reference sequence). CDR3 coding DNA: TGTGCCAGTAGTATCAACACAGGGGGCGAGGTCGAGCAGTACTTC. Translating gives CASSINTGGEVEQYF. Full variable domain (missing parts from reference TRBV19 and TRBJ2-7): DGGITQSPKYLFRKEGQNVTLSCEQNLNHDAMYWYRQDPGQGLRLIYYSQIVNDFQKGDIAEGYSVSREKKESFPLTVTSAQKNPTAFYLCASSINTGGEVEQYFGPGTRLTVT.

Comment on this clone: This sample also contains other DNA sequences that code for the same CDR3. This chain joins TRBV9 and TRBJ1-2, with unresolved D. CDR1 and CDR2 (germline): SGDLS, YYNGEE. Between the trimmed V and J ends, which lost 3 bases and 2 bases, there was a span of 8 bases. This CDR3 is built from 13 residues. CDR3 amino acids: CASSAGPNYGYTF. Written as DNA, the CDR3 is TGTGCCAGCAGCGCTGGACCAAACTATGGCTACACCTTC.

J is TRBJ2-5 and V is TRBV19; D is unresolved. The CDR3 runs to 14 residues. V lost 1 base and J 5 bases, leaving 11 bases between the germline ends. Germline CDR1 LNHDA, CDR2 SQIVND (reference sequence). This CDR3 reads CASSIGVGGETQYF. The CDR3 DNA is TGTGCCAGTAGTATAGGTGTCGGTGGGGAGACCCAGTACTTC.

The rearrangement links TRBV28 to TRBJ2-2; D possibly matches TRBD1 or TRBD2 (5 bases each). The CDR3 extends over 15 amino acids. V gave up 3 bases and J gave up 2 bases, with 10 bases separating them. The germline V gene has CDR1 MDHEN and CDR2 SYDVKM. CDR3 nucleotides: TGTGCCAGCAGTTTGATGGGGACCAACACCGGGGAGCTGTTTTTT. Translation gives CASSLMGTNTGELFF.

This chain links TRBV5-6 with TRBJ2-7; D is possibly TRBD1 (6 bases). The CDR3 has 14 residues. V was clipped by 0 bases and J by 4 bases, with 11 bases between them. CDR1 and CDR2 from the germline V gene are SGHDT and YYEEEE. CDR3 sequence reads: CASSLEYRAYEQYF. CDR3 DNA sequence: TGTGCCAGCAGCTTGGAATACAGGGCATACGAGCAGTACTTC.

The chain links TRBV5-1 to TRBJ2-5; D may be TRBD1 or TRBD2 (5 bases each). V was clipped by 2 bases and J by 4 bases, with 12 bases between them. This CDR3 contains 14 residues. Germline values: CDR1 SGHRS, CDR2 YFSETQ. The CDR3 reads CASSFLPGTETQYF. Written as DNA, the CDR3 is TGCGCCAGCAGCTTCTTACCCGGGACAGAGACCCAGTACTTC.

The CDR3 nucleotides are TGTGCCAGCAGCCAGGACCAGCAGCGGGAGCTCAGTGAGCAGTTCTTC. It codes for CASSQDQQRELSEQFF. This chain connects TRBV4-2 to TRBJ2-1; 8 nucleotides match TRBD2. This CDR3 spans 16 amino acids. J gave up 9 bases and V 3 bases, and 13 bases lay outside the gene matches. Germline CDR1 reads LGHNA; CDR2 reads YNFKEQ.

The genes are TRBV5-6 and TRBJ2-7, with TRBD2 matching over 8 bases. The germline gives CDR1 SGHDT, CDR2 YYEEEE. This CDR3 spans 13 amino acids. V was pared by 2 bases and J by 6 bases, with 4 bases of the junction left unmatched. This CDR3 is CASSFYTSGEQYF. The CDR3 DNA sequence: TGTGCCAGCAGCTTTTATACTAGCGGCGAGCAGTACTTC.

The chain uses TRBV7-6 and TRBJ1-2; 7 positions match TRBD1. V lost 4 bases and J lost 8; bases outside the gene matches: 13. This CDR3 spans 15 amino acids. Looked up from germline, CDR1 is SGHVS and CDR2 is FNYEAQ. The CDR3 region is CASSSPGQKDRGYTF. CDR3 DNA: TGTGCCAGCAGCTCGCCGGGACAGAAGGACCGCGGCTACACCTTC.

V gene TRBV11-3 combines with J gene TRBJ2-1; TRBD2 agrees at 7 bases. CDR3 length: 16 amino acids. The germline CDR1 and CDR2 sequences are SGHNT and YENEEA. V gave up 5 bases and J gave up 3 bases; unmatched junction bases: 10. The CDR3 DNA sequence: TGTGCCAGCAGCAAAAGTCGGGGGGTAATCTACAATGAGCAGTTCTTC. Its protein is CASSKSRGVIYNEQFF. The variable domain in full, with the rest retrieved from reference TRBV11-3 and TRBJ2-1, is EAGVVQSPRYKIIEKKQPVAFWCNPISGHNTLYWYLQNLGQGPELLIRYENEEAVDDSQLPKDRFSAERLKGVDSTLKIQPAELGDSAVYLCASSKSRGVIYNEQFFGPGTRLTVL.

The rearrangement uses TRBV7-9 and TRBJ1-1, with no clear D. Trimming shortened V by 2 bases and J by 4 bases, and 8 bases separated the two germline ends. Germline V CDR1 and CDR2: SEHNR, FQNEAQ (reference sequence). The CDR3 is made up of 13 amino acids. The CDR3 loop is CASSLRVATEAFF. The CDR3 nucleotides are TGTGCCAGCAGCTTACGGGTGGCCACTGAAGCTTTCTTT.

The chain links TRBV27 to TRBJ1-4; possible D gene TRBD1, 5 bases. The CDR3 spans 14 residues. V was shortened by 4 bases and J by 4 bases, with 10 bases between the two germline ends. CDR1 and CDR2 (germline): MNHEY, SMNVEV (reference sequence). The CDR3 reads CASSSWGGNEKLFF. As DNA, the CDR3 is TGTGCCAGCAGTTCGTGGGGGGGTAATGAAAAACTGTTTTTT. Full variable domain (rest looked up from reference TRBV27 and TRBJ1-4): EAQVTQNPRYLITVTGKKLTVTCSQNMNHEYMSWYRQDPGLGLRQIYYSMNVEVTDKGDVPEGYKVSRKEKRNFPLILESPSPNQTSLYFCASSSWGGNEKLFFGSGTQLSVL.

The chain combines TRBV15 with TRBJ2-3, with TRBD2 matching over 10 bases. The V gene's germline CDR1 is LNHNV and CDR2 YYDKDF (reference sequence). This CDR3 has 15 amino acids. J was trimmed by 4 bases and V by 2 bases; bases with no gene match: 3. In DNA, the CDR3 is TGTGCCACCAGCAGATCCAGCGGGAGGGCAGATACGCAGTATTTT. This gives the protein CATSRSSGRADTQYF. The variable domain in full, with the rest retrieved from reference TRBV15 and TRBJ2-3, is DAMVIQNPRYQVTQFGKPVTLSCSQTLNHNVMYWYQQKSSQAPKLLFHYYDKDFNNEADTPDNFQSRRPNTSFCFLDIRSPGLGDTAMYLCATSRSSGRADTQYFGPGTRLTVL.